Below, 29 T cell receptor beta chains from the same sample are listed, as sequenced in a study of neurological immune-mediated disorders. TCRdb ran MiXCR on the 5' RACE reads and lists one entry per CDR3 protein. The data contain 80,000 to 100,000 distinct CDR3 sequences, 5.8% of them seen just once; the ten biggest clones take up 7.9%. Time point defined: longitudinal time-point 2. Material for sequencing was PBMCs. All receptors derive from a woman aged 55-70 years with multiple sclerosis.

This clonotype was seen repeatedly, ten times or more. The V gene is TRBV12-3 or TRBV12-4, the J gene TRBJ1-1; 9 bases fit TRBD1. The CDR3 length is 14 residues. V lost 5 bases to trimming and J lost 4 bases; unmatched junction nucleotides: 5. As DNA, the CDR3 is TGTGCCAGCAGTGAGAACAGGGGGCGCACTGAAGCTTTCTTT. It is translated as CASSENRGRTEAFF.

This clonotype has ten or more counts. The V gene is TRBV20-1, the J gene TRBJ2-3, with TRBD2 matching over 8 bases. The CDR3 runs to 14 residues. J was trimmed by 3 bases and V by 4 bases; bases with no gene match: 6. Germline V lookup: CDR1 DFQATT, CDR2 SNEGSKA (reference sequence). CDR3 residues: CSAIGTSNTDTQYF. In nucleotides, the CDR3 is TGCAGTGCTATCGGGACTAGTAATACAGATACGCAGTATTTT.

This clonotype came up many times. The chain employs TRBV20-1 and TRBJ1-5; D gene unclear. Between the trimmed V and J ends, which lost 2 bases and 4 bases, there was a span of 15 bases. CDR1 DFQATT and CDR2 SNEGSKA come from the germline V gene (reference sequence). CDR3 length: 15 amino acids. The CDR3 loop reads CSARNPGLGNQPQHF. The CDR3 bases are TGCAGTGCTAGAAATCCGGGCTTAGGAAATCAGCCCCAGCATTTT.

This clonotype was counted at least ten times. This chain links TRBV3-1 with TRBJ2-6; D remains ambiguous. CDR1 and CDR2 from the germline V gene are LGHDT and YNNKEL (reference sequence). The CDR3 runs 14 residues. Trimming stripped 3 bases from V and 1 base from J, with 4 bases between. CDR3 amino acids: CASSQDSGANVLTF. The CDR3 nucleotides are TGTGCCAGCAGCCAGGATTCTGGGGCCAACGTCCTGACTTTC.

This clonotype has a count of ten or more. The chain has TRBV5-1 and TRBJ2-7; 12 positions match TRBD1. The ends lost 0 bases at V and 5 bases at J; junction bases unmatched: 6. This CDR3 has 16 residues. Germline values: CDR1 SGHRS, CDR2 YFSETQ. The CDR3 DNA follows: TGCGCCAGCAGCTTGGGAGGGACAGGGGGCTTCCACGAGCAGTACTTC. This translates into CASSLGGTGGFHEQYF. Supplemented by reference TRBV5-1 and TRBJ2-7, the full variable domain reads KAGVTQTPRYLIKTRGQQVTLSCSPISGHRSVSWYQQTPGQGLQFLFEYFSETQRNKGNFPGRFSGRQFSNSRSEMNVSTLELGDSALYLCASSLGGTGGFHEQYFGPGTRLTVT.

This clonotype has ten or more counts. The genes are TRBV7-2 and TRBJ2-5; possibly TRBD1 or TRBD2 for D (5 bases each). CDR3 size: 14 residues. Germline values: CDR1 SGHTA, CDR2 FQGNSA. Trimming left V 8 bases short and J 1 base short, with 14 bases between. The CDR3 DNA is TGTGCCAGCCTACGGGGCGGGCCCCAAGAGACCCAGTACTTC. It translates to CASLRGGPQETQYF.

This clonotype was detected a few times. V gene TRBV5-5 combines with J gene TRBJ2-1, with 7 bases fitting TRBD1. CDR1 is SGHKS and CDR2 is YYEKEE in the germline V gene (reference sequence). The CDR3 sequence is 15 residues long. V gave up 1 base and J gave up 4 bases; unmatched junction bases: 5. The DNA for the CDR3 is TGTGCCAGCAGCTTGCCCTCGGACAGGTACAATGAGCAGTTCTTC. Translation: CASSLPSDRYNEQFF.

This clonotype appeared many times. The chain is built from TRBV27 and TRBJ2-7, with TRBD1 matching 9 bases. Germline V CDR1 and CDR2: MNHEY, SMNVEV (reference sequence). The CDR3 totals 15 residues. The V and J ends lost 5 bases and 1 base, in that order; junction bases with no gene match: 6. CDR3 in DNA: TGTGCCAGCAGTCCGGGACAGGGAAAATCCTACGAGCAGTACTTC. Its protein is CASSPGQGKSYEQYF.

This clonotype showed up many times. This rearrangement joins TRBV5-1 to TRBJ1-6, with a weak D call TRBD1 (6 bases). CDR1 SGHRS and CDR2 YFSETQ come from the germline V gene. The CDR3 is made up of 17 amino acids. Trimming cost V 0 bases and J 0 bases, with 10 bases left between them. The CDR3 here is CASSLGGPSSYNSPLHF. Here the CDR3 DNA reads TGCGCCAGCAGCTTGGGGGGGCCAAGCTCCTATAATTCACCCCTCCACTTT.

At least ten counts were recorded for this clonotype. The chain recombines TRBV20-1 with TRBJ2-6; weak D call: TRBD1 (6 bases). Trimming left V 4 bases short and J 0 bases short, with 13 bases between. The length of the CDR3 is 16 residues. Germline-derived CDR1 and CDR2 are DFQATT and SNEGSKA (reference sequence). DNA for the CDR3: TGCAGTGCTATGGACAGAAAAAACTCTGGGGCCAACGTCCTGACTTTC. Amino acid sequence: CSAMDRKNSGANVLTF.

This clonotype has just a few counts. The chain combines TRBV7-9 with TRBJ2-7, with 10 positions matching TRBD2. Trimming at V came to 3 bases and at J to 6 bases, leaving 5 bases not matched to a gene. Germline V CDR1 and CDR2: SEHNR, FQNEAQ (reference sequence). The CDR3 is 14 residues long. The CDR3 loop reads CASSFTSGVGEQYF. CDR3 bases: TGTGCCAGCAGCTTCACTAGCGGGGTTGGCGAGCAGTACTTC.

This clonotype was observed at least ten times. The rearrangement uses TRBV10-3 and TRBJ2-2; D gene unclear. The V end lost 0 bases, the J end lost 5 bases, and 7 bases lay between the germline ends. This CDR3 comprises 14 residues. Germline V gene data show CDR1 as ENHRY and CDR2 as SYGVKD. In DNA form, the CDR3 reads TGTGCCATCAGTGAGTCTGCTGGAACCGGGGAGCTGTTTTTT. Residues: CAISESAGTGELFF.

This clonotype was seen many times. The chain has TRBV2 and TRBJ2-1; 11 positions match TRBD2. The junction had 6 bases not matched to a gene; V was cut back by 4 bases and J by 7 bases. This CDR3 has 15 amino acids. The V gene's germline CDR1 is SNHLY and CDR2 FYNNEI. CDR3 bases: TGTGCCAGCAGTGTGCTAGCGGGGGGTTTTAATGAGCAGTTCTTC. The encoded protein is CASSVLAGGFNEQFF.

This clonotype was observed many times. In nucleotides, the CDR3 is TGCGCCAGCAGCCCTCTAGGCCCCCCAGATACGCAGTATTTT. This encodes CASSPLGPPDTQYF. V usage is TRBV5-1 and J usage is TRBJ2-3, with D unresolved. Germline V gene sequence: CDR1 SGHRS, CDR2 YFSETQ. Trimming removed 4 bases from V and 4 bases from J, with 13 bases in between. CDR3 length: 14 residues.

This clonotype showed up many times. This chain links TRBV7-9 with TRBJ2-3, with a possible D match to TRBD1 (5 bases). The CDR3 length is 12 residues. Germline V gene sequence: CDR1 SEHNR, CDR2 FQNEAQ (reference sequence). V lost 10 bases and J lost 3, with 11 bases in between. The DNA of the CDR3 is TGTGCCACGAAGGGGCTGACAGATACGCAGTATTTT. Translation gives CATKGLTDTQYF.

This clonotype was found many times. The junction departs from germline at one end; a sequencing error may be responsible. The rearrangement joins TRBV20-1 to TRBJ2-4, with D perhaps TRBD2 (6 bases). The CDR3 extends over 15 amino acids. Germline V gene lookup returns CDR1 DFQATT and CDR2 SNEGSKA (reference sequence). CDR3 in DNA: TGCAGTGCTCGAGACCCGGGACTAGCCAAAAACATTCAGTACTTC. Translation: CSARDPGLAKNIQYF.

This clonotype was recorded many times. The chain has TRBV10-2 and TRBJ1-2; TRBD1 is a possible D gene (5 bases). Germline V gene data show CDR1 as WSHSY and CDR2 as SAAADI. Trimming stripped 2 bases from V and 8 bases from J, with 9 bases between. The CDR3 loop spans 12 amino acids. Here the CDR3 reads CASSEQGYGYTF. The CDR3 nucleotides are TGCGCCAGCAGTGAGCAGGGTTACGGCTACACCTTC.

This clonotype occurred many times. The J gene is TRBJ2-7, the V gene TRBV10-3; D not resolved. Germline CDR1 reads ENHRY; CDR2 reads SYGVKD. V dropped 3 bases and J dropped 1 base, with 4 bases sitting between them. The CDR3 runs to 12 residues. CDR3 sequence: CAISDRSYEQYF. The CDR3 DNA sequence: TGTGCCATCAGTGACAGGTCCTACGAGCAGTACTTC.

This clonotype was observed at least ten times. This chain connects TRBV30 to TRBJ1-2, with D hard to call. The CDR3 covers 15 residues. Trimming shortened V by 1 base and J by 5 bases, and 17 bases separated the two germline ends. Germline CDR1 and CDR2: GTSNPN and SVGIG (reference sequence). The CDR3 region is CAWSAGAPRKYGYTF. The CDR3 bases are TGTGCCTGGAGTGCAGGAGCACCTAGGAAATATGGCTACACCTTC.

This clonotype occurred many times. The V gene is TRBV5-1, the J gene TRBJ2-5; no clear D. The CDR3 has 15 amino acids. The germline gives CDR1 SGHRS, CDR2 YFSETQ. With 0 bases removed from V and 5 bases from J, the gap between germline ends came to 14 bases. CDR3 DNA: TGCGCCAGCAGCTTGGTGTCCCTCATTGGGGAGACCCAGTACTTC. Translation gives CASSLVSLIGETQYF.

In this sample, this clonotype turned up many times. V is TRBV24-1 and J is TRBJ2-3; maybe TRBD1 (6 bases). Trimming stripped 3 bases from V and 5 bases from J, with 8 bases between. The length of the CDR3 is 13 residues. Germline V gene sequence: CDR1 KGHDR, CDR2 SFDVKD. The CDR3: CATSDQGLDTQYF. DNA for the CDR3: TGTGCCACCAGTGATCAGGGGTTAGATACGCAGTATTTT.

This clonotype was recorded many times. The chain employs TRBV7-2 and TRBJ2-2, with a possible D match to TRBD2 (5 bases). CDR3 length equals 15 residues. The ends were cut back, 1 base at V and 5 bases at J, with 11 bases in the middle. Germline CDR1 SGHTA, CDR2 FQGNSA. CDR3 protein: CASSLGLGGTGELFF. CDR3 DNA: TGTGCCAGCAGCTTAGGGTTAGGAGGAACCGGGGAGCTGTTTTTT.

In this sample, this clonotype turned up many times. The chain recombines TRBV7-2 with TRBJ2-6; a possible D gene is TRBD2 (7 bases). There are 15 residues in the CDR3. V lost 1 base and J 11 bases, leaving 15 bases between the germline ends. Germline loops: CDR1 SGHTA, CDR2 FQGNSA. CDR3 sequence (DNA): TGTGCCAGCAGCTTAGGGGGGAGGGGGATACACGTCCTGACTTTC. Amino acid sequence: CASSLGGRGIHVLTF.

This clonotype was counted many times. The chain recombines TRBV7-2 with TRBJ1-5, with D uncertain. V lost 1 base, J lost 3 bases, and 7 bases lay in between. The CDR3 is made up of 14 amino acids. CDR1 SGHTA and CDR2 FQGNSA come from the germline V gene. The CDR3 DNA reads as TGTGCCAGCAGCTTAGTACCCTTCAATCAGCCCCAGCATTTT. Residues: CASSLVPFNQPQHF.

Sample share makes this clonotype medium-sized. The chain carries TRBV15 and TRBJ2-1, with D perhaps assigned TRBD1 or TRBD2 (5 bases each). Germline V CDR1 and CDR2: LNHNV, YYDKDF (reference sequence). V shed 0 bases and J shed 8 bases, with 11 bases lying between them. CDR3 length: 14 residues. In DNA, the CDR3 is TGTGCCACCAGCAGAGATTCAAGGGGAGATGAGCAGTTCTTC. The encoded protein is CATSRDSRGDEQFF. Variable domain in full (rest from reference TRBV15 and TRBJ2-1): DAMVIQNPRYQVTQFGKPVTLSCSQTLNHNVMYWYQQKSSQAPKLLFHYYDKDFNNEADTPDNFQSRRPNTSFCFLDIRSPGLGDTAMYLCATSRDSRGDEQFFGPGTRLTVL.

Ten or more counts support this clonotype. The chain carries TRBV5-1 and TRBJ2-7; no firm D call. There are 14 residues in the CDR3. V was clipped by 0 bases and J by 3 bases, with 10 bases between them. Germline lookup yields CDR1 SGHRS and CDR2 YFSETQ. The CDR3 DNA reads TGCGCCAGCAGCTTGGAGGGATCCAGCTACGAGCAGTACTTC. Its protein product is CASSLEGSSYEQYF.

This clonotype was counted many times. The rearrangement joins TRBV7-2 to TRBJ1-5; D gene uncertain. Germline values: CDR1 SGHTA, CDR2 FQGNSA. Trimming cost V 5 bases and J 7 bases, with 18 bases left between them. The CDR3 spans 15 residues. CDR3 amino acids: CASSLTPGSQQPQHF. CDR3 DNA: TGTGCCAGCAGCCTCACTCCCGGGTCCCAGCAGCCCCAGCATTTT.

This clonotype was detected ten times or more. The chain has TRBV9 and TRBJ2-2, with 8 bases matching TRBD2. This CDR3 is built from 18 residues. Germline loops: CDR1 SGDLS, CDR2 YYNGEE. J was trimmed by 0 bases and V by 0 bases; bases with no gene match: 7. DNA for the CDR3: TGTGCCAGCAGCGTAGCCGGAGCGGGGGCCACGAACACCGGGGAGCTGTTTTTT. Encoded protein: CASSVAGAGATNTGELFF.

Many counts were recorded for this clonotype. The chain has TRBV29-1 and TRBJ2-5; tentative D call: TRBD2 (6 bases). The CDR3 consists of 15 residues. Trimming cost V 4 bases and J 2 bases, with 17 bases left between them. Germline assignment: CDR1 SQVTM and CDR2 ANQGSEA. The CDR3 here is CSVGFGAGSQETQYF. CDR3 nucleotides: TGCAGCGTTGGGTTCGGGGCGGGGTCTCAAGAGACCCAGTACTTC. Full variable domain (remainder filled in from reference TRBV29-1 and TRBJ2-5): SAVISQKPSRDICQRGTSLTIQCQVDSQVTMMFWYRQQPGQSLTLIATANQGSEATYESGFVIDKFPISRPNLTFSTLTVSNMSPEDSSIYLCSVGFGAGSQETQYFGPGTRLLVL.